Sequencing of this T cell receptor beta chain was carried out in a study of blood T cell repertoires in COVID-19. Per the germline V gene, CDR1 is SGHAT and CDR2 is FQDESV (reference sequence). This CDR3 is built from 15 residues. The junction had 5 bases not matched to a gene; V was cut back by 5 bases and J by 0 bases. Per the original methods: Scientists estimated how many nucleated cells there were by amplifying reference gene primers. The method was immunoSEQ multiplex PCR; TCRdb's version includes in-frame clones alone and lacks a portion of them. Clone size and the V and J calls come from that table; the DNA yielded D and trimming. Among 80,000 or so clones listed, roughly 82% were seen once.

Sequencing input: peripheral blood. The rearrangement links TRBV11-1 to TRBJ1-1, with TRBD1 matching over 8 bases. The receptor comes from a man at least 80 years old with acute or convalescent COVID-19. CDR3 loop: CASSGRDRLNTEAFF. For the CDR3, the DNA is TGTGCCAGCAGCGGACGGGACAGGTTGAACACTGAAGCTTTCTTT.